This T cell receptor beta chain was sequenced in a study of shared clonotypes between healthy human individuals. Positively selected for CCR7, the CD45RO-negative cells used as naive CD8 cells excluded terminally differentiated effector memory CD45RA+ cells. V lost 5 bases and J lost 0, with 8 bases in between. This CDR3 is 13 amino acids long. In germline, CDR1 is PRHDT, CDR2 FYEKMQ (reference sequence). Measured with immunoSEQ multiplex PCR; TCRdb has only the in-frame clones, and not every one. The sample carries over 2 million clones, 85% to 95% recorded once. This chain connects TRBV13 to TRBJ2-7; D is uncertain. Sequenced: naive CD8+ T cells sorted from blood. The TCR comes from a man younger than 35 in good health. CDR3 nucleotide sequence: TGTGCCAGCAGCCCCCAAAACTCCTACGAGCAGTACTTC. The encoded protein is CASSPQNSYEQYF.